These 8 T cell receptor beta chains came from one sample sequenced in a study of OX40 agonist ivuxolimab in advanced cancers. The method was immunoSEQ multiplex PCR; TCRdb's version includes in-frame clones alone and lacks a portion of them. The sample has more than 50,000 clones, 85% seen once; the top ten hold roughly 3.9%. Material: CD4+ or CD8+ T cells sorted from blood, obtained in a trial of the OX40 agonist ivuxolimab. These receptor sequences come from an adult with an advanced solid tumor such as melanoma, head and neck, liver or kidney cancer.

This clone was seen once. The CDR3 sequence: CASSATSGGPPGELFF. The CDR3 nucleotides are TGTGCCAGCAGCGCTACTAGCGGGGGCCCCCCCGGGGAGCTGTTTTTT. This chain connects TRBV11-2 to TRBJ2-2; TRBD2 agrees at 11 bases. The CDR3 extends over 16 amino acids. The V gene end was trimmed by 5 bases and the J gene end by 6 bases; junction bases not matched to a gene: 8. Germline V gives CDR1 SGHAT, CDR2 FQNNGV.

The rearrangement joins TRBV5-1 to TRBJ2-2; no definite D call. This CDR3 is 13 amino acids long. V was cut by 5 bases and J by 7 bases, with 12 bases left in between. Germline-derived CDR1 and CDR2 are SGHRS and YFSETQ. CDR3 sequence reads: CASRVGSNGELFF. DNA of the CDR3: TGCGCCAGCAGGGTCGGAAGTAACGGGGAGCTGTTTTTT.

Worth noting for this clone: Other nucleotide sequences in the sample specify the same CDR3. The chain joins TRBV4-2 to TRBJ2-1; 12 positions match TRBD2. Trimming took 1 base from V and 5 from J; bases not matched to a gene: 3. The CDR3 sequence is 16 residues long. The V gene's germline CDR1 is LGHNA and CDR2 YNFKEQ. The CDR3 sequence is CASSQVRLAGDNEQFF. The CDR3 coding sequence is TGTGCCAGCAGCCAAGTAAGACTAGCGGGGGACAATGAGCAGTTCTTC.

The rearrangement joins TRBV18 to TRBJ1-6; D not resolved. Germline assignment: CDR1 KGHSH and CDR2 LQKENI. This CDR3 has 17 residues. Trimming stripped 1 base from V and 0 bases from J, with 10 bases between. Here the CDR3 DNA reads TGTGCCAGCTCACCACGGGCGGATAGCTCCTATAATTCACCCCTCCACTTT. Residues: CASSPRADSSYNSPLHF.

V and J are TRBV27 and TRBJ1-1; D not certain. In germline, CDR1 is MNHEY, CDR2 SMNVEV (reference sequence). V was cut by 3 bases and J by 2 bases, with 13 bases left in between. This CDR3 comprises 15 residues. The CDR3 spells CASSLLFDGNTEAFF. The CDR3 region has the DNA TGTGCCAGCAGTTTGCTCTTCGACGGAAACACTGAAGCTTTCTTT.

This clone has a single count. This chain's CDR3 is CASTGTGGAGGELFF. DNA of the CDR3: TGTGCCAGCACGGGGACAGGGGGCGCCGGCGGGGAGCTGTTTTTT. This chain uses TRBV2 with TRBJ2-2, with TRBD1 identical over 12 bases. The CDR3 sequence is 15 residues long. J lost 7 bases, V lost 7 bases, and 7 bases had no gene match. CDR1 and CDR2 from the germline V gene are SNHLY and FYNNEI.

V usage is TRBV30 and J usage is TRBJ2-5; tentative D call: TRBD2 (6 bases). Germline V gives CDR1 GTSNPN, CDR2 SVGIG (reference sequence). The CDR3 is made up of 12 amino acids. V lost 6 bases to trimming and J lost 1 base, with 9 bases between them. CDR3 in DNA: TGTGCCTGCCGGGACTTCCAAGAGACCCAGTACTTC. Translating gives CACRDFQETQYF.

The table lists this clone with a count of one. The chain has TRBV6-5 and TRBJ2-1, with D uncertain. Germline-derived CDR1 and CDR2 are MNHEY and SVGAGI. This CDR3 contains 13 residues. Trimming left V 0 bases short and J 9 bases short, with 9 bases between. CDR3 sequence reads: CASSYSSYSEQFF. The CDR3 DNA reads TGTGCCAGCAGTTACTCGAGTTATAGTGAGCAGTTCTTC.